These 18 T cell receptor beta chains were all obtained from the same sample, sequenced in a study of vaccination and CD4 T cells after COVID-19. Indicated treatment: roughly 10-day PBMC culture with coronavirus spike peptide pools or control peptides (ViraFEST assay). Their antigens are not known. The assay that was used to sequence DNA from cultured CD4+ T cells was the Oncomine TCR Beta short-read assay. MiXCR, applied by TCRdb to the PCR reads, yields one record per CDR3 protein. The sample carries some 15,000 distinct CDR3 sequences, about 35% recorded once. Sequenced sample: cultured CD4+ T cells from blood. The origin of the receptors is a human donor with COVID-19.

This clonotype has a handful of counts. The chain recombines TRBV7-2 with TRBJ2-7; no reliable D call. The CDR3 consists of 11 residues. Germline CDR1 reads SGHTA; CDR2 reads FQGNSA. Trimming shortened V by 5 bases and J by 3 bases, and 5 bases separated the two germline ends. The CDR3 reads CASSLYYEQYF. Here the CDR3 DNA reads TGTGCCAGCAGCCTTTACTACGAGCAGTACTTC.

The rearrangement joins TRBV10-1 to TRBJ2-1, with D perhaps TRBD1 or TRBD2 (6 bases each). The CDR3 consists of 14 residues. V lost 3 bases, J lost 9 bases, and 15 bases lay in between. The germline gives CDR1 WNHNN, CDR2 SYGVQD (reference sequence). CDR3 bases: TGCGCCAGCAGTGACCGGACAAAGGGGGGTGAGCAGTTCTTC. It translates to CASSDRTKGGEQFF.

This rearrangement joins TRBV5-1 to TRBJ1-2; 8 bases are a match to TRBD1. The CDR3 sequence is 15 residues long. The V and J ends lost 4 bases and 7 bases, in that order; junction bases with no gene match: 12. CDR1 and CDR2 (germline): SGHRS, YFSETQ. The CDR3 bases are TGCGCCAGCAGCAGTCAGGACAGGGTTAGATCTGGCTACACCTTC. It specifies CASSSQDRVRSGYTF.

On this clonotype: Here the CDR3 omits its conserved ending phenylalanine or tryptophan, so a read error is the likely source. CDR3 bases: TGTGCCAGCAGCTTAATGGCGGGGTCAGAGACCCAGTACTAC. Translating gives CASSLMAGSETQYY. The genes are TRBV7-9 and TRBJ2-5; D perhaps matches TRBD2 (6 bases). The CDR3 spans 14 residues. V was trimmed by 2 bases and J by 4 bases, leaving 11 bases between them. Germline V lookup: CDR1 SEHNR, CDR2 FQNEAQ (reference sequence).

V usage is TRBV2 and J usage is TRBJ1-2, with 8 bases lining up with TRBD1. The CDR3 totals 15 residues. The trim removed 2 bases at V and 7 bases at J, leaving 9 bases unmatched. The V gene's germline CDR1 is SNHLY and CDR2 FYNNEI. The CDR3 DNA sequence: TGTGCCAGCAGTGAATCCGGACAGGGAAGGGGTGGCTACACCTTC. This gives the protein CASSESGQGRGGYTF.

V is TRBV3-1 and J is TRBJ1-6; D is uncertain. CDR3 length: 14 residues. V was pared by 7 bases and J by 6 bases, with 13 bases between. CDR1 is LGHDT, CDR2 YNNKEL, per germline (reference sequence). CDR3 in amino acids: CASKTTRGNSPLHF. The CDR3 coding sequence is TGTGCCAGCAAAACCACCCGGGGTAATTCACCCCTCCACTTT.

A note on this clonotype: Because the CDR3 is missing its conserved closing phenylalanine or tryptophan, this is likely a read error. CDR3 amino acids: CASSSGTSGQETQYL. Written as DNA, the CDR3 is TGTGCCAGCAGCTCCGGGACTAGCGGCCAAGAGACCCAGTACCTC. The gene calls are TRBV11-3 and TRBJ2-5; 11 bases fit TRBD2. The CDR3 is 15 amino acids. V dropped 4 bases and J dropped 1; count of bases not matched to a gene: 2. Germline values: CDR1 SGHNT, CDR2 YENEEA.

This clonotype was seen a handful of times. CDR3 coding DNA: TGTGCCAGCAGTAACAGAATACAAGGGACAGATACGCAGTATTTT. Its protein is CASSNRIQGTDTQYF. The chain uses TRBV6-1 and TRBJ2-3, with D unclear. Germline loops: CDR1 MNHNS, CDR2 SASEGT. The V and J ends lost 5 bases and 3 bases respectively, with 15 bases between them. The CDR3 has 15 residues.

The chain carries TRBV30 and TRBJ1-4, with a weak D call TRBD1 (6 bases). CDR1 GTSNPN and CDR2 SVGIG come from the germline V gene (reference sequence). The CDR3 sequence is 15 residues long. Trimming took 4 bases from V and 7 from J, leaving 19 bases between them. The chain's CDR3 is CAWTSRDISFEKLFF. The CDR3 region has the DNA TGTGCCTGGACTTCCCGGGACATATCTTTTGAAAAACTGTTTTTT.

This chain uses TRBV20-1 with TRBJ2-7, with D perhaps being TRBD1 or TRBD2 (5 bases each). The V and J ends lost 6 bases and 6 bases respectively, with 21 bases between them. Germline V gene sequence: CDR1 DFQATT, CDR2 SNEGSKA (reference sequence). CDR3 length: 14 amino acids. CDR3 amino acids: CSAIVDGAVGEQYF. Here the CDR3 DNA reads TGCAGTGCCATCGTAGACGGGGCGGTCGGCGAGCAGTACTTC.

A few counts support this clonotype. This rearrangement joins TRBV4-2 to TRBJ2-5; TRBD2 agrees at 11 bases. V lost 1 base, J lost 5 bases, and 3 bases stayed unmatched. CDR3 length: 15 amino acids. Germline V gives CDR1 LGHNA, CDR2 YNFKEQ. As DNA, the CDR3 is TGTGCCAGCAGCCAAGTCACTAGCGGGGGTGAGACCCAGTACTTC. Translating gives CASSQVTSGGETQYF.

J is TRBJ2-2 and V is TRBV20-1, with TRBD1 matching over 9 bases. The CDR3 loop spans 15 amino acids. Germline CDR1 reads DFQATT; CDR2 reads SNEGSKA (reference sequence). J gave up 0 bases and V 4 bases, and 3 bases lay outside the gene matches. The CDR3 loop is CSATRDRANTGELFF. The DNA for the CDR3 is TGCAGTGCTACCCGGGACAGGGCGAACACCGGGGAGCTGTTTTTT.

This clonotype has a handful of counts. The chain has TRBV6-1 and TRBJ1-2; TRBD1 matches at 9 bases. The V gene end was trimmed by 4 bases and the J gene end by 4 bases; junction bases not matched to a gene: 10. CDR3 length equals 16 residues. Per germline, CDR1 MNHNS and CDR2 SASEGT. The CDR3 is CASSARAGQGFYGYTF. The CDR3 DNA is TGTGCCAGCAGTGCCCGGGCGGGACAGGGTTTCTATGGCTACACCTTC.

The chain combines TRBV12-3 or TRBV12-4 with TRBJ2-7; possible D gene TRBD1, 6 bases. This CDR3 is 13 amino acids long. Trimming pared 6 bases from V and 9 bases from J, leaving 18 bases between. The CDR3 region is CASSPGANSVQYF. CDR3 nucleotide sequence: TGTGCCAGCAGCCCAGGGGCGAATTCGGTGCAGTACTTC.

In its sample, this clonotype was seen a few times. The chain couples TRBV10-3 to TRBJ1-1, with a weak D call TRBD1 (6 bases). This CDR3 region has 17 residues. V dropped 4 bases and J dropped 5 bases, with 23 bases sitting between them. The germline V gene encodes CDR1 ENHRY and CDR2 SYGVKD. CDR3 amino acids: CAISGGGVGPTRTEAFF. CDR3 sequence (DNA): TGTGCCATCAGTGGAGGGGGGGTCGGGCCAACGAGGACTGAAGCTTTCTTT.

The CDR3 region is CASSLGAGGSLSYEQYF. CDR3 bases: TGTGCCAGCAGCTTAGGAGCGGGGGGGTCCCTATCCTACGAGCAGTACTTC. The chain recombines TRBV7-8 with TRBJ2-7, with TRBD2 identical over 10 bases. The CDR3 runs to 17 residues. Trimming removed 1 base from V and 1 base from J; junction bases left unmatched: 7. Per the germline V gene, CDR1 is SGHVS and CDR2 is FQNEAQ.

The table lists this clonotype with a count of one. The chain has TRBV12-3 or TRBV12-4 and TRBJ1-1; no clear D. The CDR3 loop spans 14 amino acids. Trimming pared 4 bases from V and 0 bases from J, leaving 9 bases between. CDR3 sequence reads: CASSSWTLNTEAFF. CDR3 DNA sequence: TGTGCCAGCAGTTCCTGGACTTTGAACACTGAAGCTTTCTTT.

V usage is TRBV6-1 and J usage is TRBJ2-1; no firm D call. The CDR3 contains 11 residues. Trimming stripped 1 base from V and 6 bases from J, with 1 base between. The germline gives CDR1 MNHNS, CDR2 SASEGT. The CDR3 nucleotides are TGTGCCAGCAGTGAAGTCAATGAGCAGTTCTTC. Protein: CASSEVNEQFF.